Listed below are T cell receptor beta chains from one sample, sequenced in a study of CD8 T cells in Susac syndrome. TCRdb analysed the immunoSEQ multiplex PCR reads with MiXCR anew, one entry per CDR3 protein. The sample records some 200,000 distinct CDR3 sequences, under 97% being singletons. Sequencing was done on a sample of CD4+ T cells from PBMCs. These receptors all stem from a human donor with Susac syndrome. CDR3s include the opening cysteine and the closing phenylalanine or tryptophan. Each record gives: V gene, J gene, D gene, CDR3 DNA, CDR3 protein. A D gene is named only where the DNA matches it firmly.

TRBV7-3	TRBJ2-5	TRBD2	TGTGCCAGCAGTCGGACTAGCGGGGGGATAGAGACCCAGTACTTC	CASSRTSGGIETQYF
TRBV20-1	TRBJ2-1	TRBD2	TGCAGTGCTAGAGAGGCTAGCGGGGGATACAATGAGCAGTTCTTC	CSAREASGGYNEQFF
TRBV2	TRBJ1-1	.	TGTGCCCAACAACCGAGGGGGACCACTGAAGCTTTCTTT	CAQQPRGTTEAFF
TRBV11-2	TRBJ2-5	TRBD2	TGTGCCAGCAGCTTAGTACCTAGCGGGGGGGCTGAGACCCAGTACTTC	CASSLVPSGGAETQYF
TRBV9	TRBJ1-6	.	TGTGCCAGCAGCGGGGGGCAAAATAATTCACCCCTCCACTTT	CASSGGQNNSPLHF
TRBV7-3	TRBJ2-3	.	TGTGCCAGCGGGACCTCGGGGGTGGCTACGCAGTATTTT	CASGTSGVATQYF
TRBV13	TRBJ2-3	.	TGTGCCAGCAGCTTCATCCGGGGCCCTAGCACAGATACGCAGTATTTT	CASSFIRGPSTDTQYF
TRBV18	TRBJ2-3	.	TGTGCCAGCTCACCAGCGATCAGAACCACAGATACGCAGTATTTT	CASSPAIRTTDTQYF
TRBV9	TRBJ2-2	.	TGTGCCAGCAGCGTATTACTTGGGACGAACACCGGGGAGCTGTTTTTT	CASSVLLGTNTGELFF
TRBV7-9	TRBJ2-1	.	TGTGCCAGCAGCTTAGCTCAGTGGAATGAGCAGTTCTTC	CASSLAQWNEQFF
TRBV12-5	TRBJ1-1	.	TGTGCTAGTGGTTTGTCAGCCGGGACGGTAACTGAAGCTTTCTTT	CASGLSAGTVTEAFF
TRBV4-2	TRBJ1-3	.	TGTGCCAGCAGCCAAGATGCACAGTCAGTCCTTTCTGGAAACACCATATATTTT	CASSQDAQSVLSGNTIYF